Below, 28 T cell receptor beta chains from the same sample are listed, as sequenced in a study of T cell repertoires in ileal Crohn's disease. Sequencing used immunoSEQ multiplex PCR; TCRdb keeps in-frame clones, though not all of them. Of 10,000 to 15,000 clones in the sample, 75% to 90% were seen once. Stated time point: neoterminal ileum biopsy at postoperative endoscopy, about 6 months after surgery. The sequenced sample consisted of ileal tissue. The receptors derive from an adult with Crohn's disease.

The gene calls are TRBV5-4 and TRBJ2-5; TRBD2 matches at 16 bases. Germline CDR1 is SGHNT and CDR2 is YYREEE (reference sequence). The CDR3 sequence is 16 residues long. The J segment lost 5 bases and the V segment lost 4 bases, leaving 5 bases of the junction unmatched. This chain's CDR3 is CASSEGLAGGAETQYF. The DNA for the CDR3 is TGTGCCAGCAGCGAGGGACTAGCGGGGGGGGCTGAGACCCAGTACTTC.

The chain carries TRBV7-6 and TRBJ1-1; tentative D call: TRBD1 (6 bases). With 1 base removed from V and 2 bases from J, the gap between germline ends came to 8 bases. Germline lookup yields CDR1 SGHVS and CDR2 FNYEAQ. This CDR3 is built from 14 residues. The CDR3 region is CASSLGGTNTEAFF. CDR3 coding DNA: TGTGCCAGCAGCTTAGGGGGGACAAACACTGAAGCTTTCTTT.

V usage is TRBV18 and J usage is TRBJ1-4; D gene uncertain. CDR1 is KGHSH, CDR2 LQKENI, per germline. V was clipped by 2 bases and J by 8 bases, with 9 bases between them. This CDR3 contains 13 residues. CDR3 region: CASSPEAMEKLFF. CDR3 in DNA: TGTGCCAGCTCACCAGAGGCAATGGAAAAACTGTTTTTT.

The chain uses TRBV2 and TRBJ2-7; 11 bases map to TRBD2. Unmatched junction bases numbered 13, after V lost 6 bases and J lost 9 bases. The CDR3 spans 15 residues. The germline CDR1 and CDR2 sequences are SNHLY and FYNNEI. The CDR3 nucleotides are TGTGCCAGCAGAGTAGCGGGAGGGAGAACGGGTGGGCAGTACTTC. This codes for CASRVAGGRTGGQYF.

In regard to this clone: Its ends do not fully match the called genes, so a read error is possible. This sequence joins TRBV7-7 and TRBJ2-2; the D is unclear. Germline V gives CDR1 SSHAT, CDR2 FNYEAQ (reference sequence). CDR3 length: 13 residues. The CDR3 DNA sequence: TGTGCTAGCAGCTTAGCTGGCGGCGGGGAGCTGTTTTTT. It codes for CASSLAGGGELFF.

This clone was detected only once. V usage is TRBV30 and J usage is TRBJ1-2, with 10 positions matching TRBD1. The CDR3 consists of 13 residues. CDR1 and CDR2 (germline): GTSNPN, SVGIG (reference sequence). J was trimmed by 7 bases and V by 5 bases; bases with no gene match: 7. The CDR3 spells CAWESRQGAGYTF. CDR3 DNA sequence: TGTGCCTGGGAATCTCGACAGGGGGCTGGCTACACCTTC.

This rearrangement joins TRBV29-1 to TRBJ2-2; D perhaps matches TRBD1 (7 bases). Germline CDR1 is SQVTM and CDR2 is ANQGSEA. This CDR3 is 14 amino acids long. The V end was cut by 4 bases, the J end by 3 bases, with 12 bases between. Here the CDR3 reads CSVGRDSYTGELFF. As DNA, the CDR3 is TGCAGCGTTGGGAGGGACAGCTACACCGGGGAGCTGTTTTTT.

The rearrangement joins TRBV19 to TRBJ2-7, with D maybe TRBD1 (6 bases). CDR3 length equals 12 residues. Germline V gives CDR1 LNHDA, CDR2 SQIVND (reference sequence). The V end was cut by 6 bases, the J end by 9 bases, with 15 bases between. The CDR3: CASSEQGTRQYF. CDR3 nucleotide sequence: TGTGCCAGTAGCGAACAGGGCACTAGGCAGTACTTC.

This chain connects TRBV11-2 to TRBJ2-2; D not certain. Trimming pared 4 bases from V and 6 bases from J, leaving 15 bases between. Germline CDR1 and CDR2: SGHAT and FQNNGV. This CDR3 spans 15 amino acids. CDR3 DNA: TGTGCCAGCAGCTGGGCAGGCTCCAATCCCGGGGAGCTGTTTTTT. This translates into CASSWAGSNPGELFF.

The chain employs TRBV18 and TRBJ2-5; the match to TRBD2 covers 9 bases. From germline, CDR1 is KGHSH and CDR2 LQKENI. V trimming: 5 bases; J trimming: 5 bases; junction bases outside the gene matches: 6. This CDR3 comprises 14 residues. The CDR3 sequence is CASSSGSGRETQYF. CDR3 nucleotides: TGTGCCAGCTCATCGGGGAGCGGGAGGGAGACCCAGTACTTC.

This clone was counted only a few times. The rearrangement links TRBV30 to TRBJ1-1; D ambiguous. The CDR3 extends over 12 amino acids. Looked up from germline, CDR1 is GTSNPN and CDR2 is SVGIG (reference sequence). With 4 bases removed from V and 1 base from J, the gap between germline ends came to 7 bases. CDR3 loop: CAWTRQNTEAFF. The CDR3 nucleotides read TGTGCCTGGACGCGGCAGAACACTGAAGCTTTCTTT.

The chain couples TRBV11-3 to TRBJ2-7, with 14 bases aligning to TRBD2. This CDR3 comprises 17 residues. CDR1 SGHNT and CDR2 YENEEA come from the germline V gene. With 4 bases clipped from V and 4 bases from J, the junction kept 9 bases outside the gene matches. As DNA, the CDR3 is TGTGCCAGCAGCTCTCGACTAGCGGGAGGGCCAGAATACGAGCAGTACTTC. Its protein is CASSSRLAGGPEYEQYF.

This sequence joins TRBV5-6 and TRBJ1-2, with TRBD1 as a possible D gene (5 bases). The CDR3 is made up of 16 amino acids. The V gene's germline CDR1 is SGHDT and CDR2 YYEEEE. The V end was cut by 0 bases, the J end by 5 bases, with 17 bases between. The CDR3 reads CASSLAGGGVGYGYTF. In nucleotides, the CDR3 is TGTGCCAGCAGCTTGGCCGGGGGGGGAGTAGGTTATGGCTACACCTTC.

The chain carries TRBV7-9 and TRBJ2-1; D ambiguous. Germline CDR1 and CDR2: SEHNR and FQNEAQ (reference sequence). With 5 bases removed from V and 0 bases from J, the gap between germline ends came to 11 bases. The CDR3 is 15 residues long. This chain's CDR3 is CASSLISSSYNEQFF. CDR3 bases: TGTGCCAGCAGCCTCATCTCCAGCTCCTACAATGAGCAGTTCTTC.

This clone was picked up a small number of times. The CDR3 spells CASSLAGDSTDTQYF. In DNA, the CDR3 is TGCGCCAGCAGCTTGGCGGGGGATAGCACAGATACGCAGTATTTT. V is TRBV5-1 and J is TRBJ2-3, with D possibly TRBD2 on 6 matching bases. V was pared by 0 bases and J by 0 bases, with 8 bases between. There are 15 residues in the CDR3. The germline CDR1 and CDR2 sequences are SGHRS and YFSETQ.

CDR3 residues: CASSDWQGADGYTF. The CDR3 DNA follows: TGTGCCAGCAGTGACTGGCAGGGGGCGGATGGCTACACCTTC. J is TRBJ1-2 and V is TRBV6-1; 8 nucleotides agree with TRBD1. The V gene's germline CDR1 is MNHNS and CDR2 SASEGT. The CDR3 runs 14 residues. With 3 bases clipped from V and 6 bases from J, the junction kept 6 bases outside the gene matches.

CDR3 in amino acids: CASSPRTNTAAIYEQYF. The CDR3 region has the DNA TGCGCCAGCAGCCCTAGGACTAACACAGCGGCGATTTACGAGCAGTACTTC. The chain carries TRBV4-1 and TRBJ2-7, with a tentative D call TRBD2 (6 bases). V was clipped by 4 bases and J by 4 bases, with 23 bases between them. The CDR3 runs 17 residues. CDR1 and CDR2 (germline): MGHRA, YSYEKL.

The chain recombines TRBV7-6 with TRBJ1-1; D is undetermined. The CDR3 covers 13 residues. Trimming pared 4 bases from V and 0 bases from J, leaving 6 bases between. Germline assignment: CDR1 SGHVS and CDR2 FNYEAQ. This CDR3 is CASSSSVNTEAFF. In DNA, the CDR3 is TGTGCCAGCAGCTCCTCGGTGAACACTGAAGCTTTCTTT.

The chain's CDR3 is CASSVQGEQYF. The CDR3 DNA follows: TGCGCCAGCAGTGTACAGGGCGAGCAGTACTTC. The rearrangement uses TRBV10-2 and TRBJ2-7; maybe TRBD1 (6 bases). V was shortened by 4 bases and J by 6 bases, with 7 bases between the two germline ends. Germline CDR1 is WSHSY and CDR2 is SAAADI. The CDR3 is made up of 11 amino acids.

The sample holds one count of this clone. This chain links TRBV9 with TRBJ2-6; 13 positions agree with TRBD2. CDR1 is SGDLS and CDR2 is YYNGEE in the germline V gene. CDR3 size: 19 residues. V was clipped by 3 bases and J by 0 bases; unmatched bases: 6. In DNA form, the CDR3 reads TGTGCCAGCAGCGCCTCGGGACTAGCGGGATTCTCTGGGGCCAACGTCCTGACTTTC. Translation: CASSASGLAGFSGANVLTF.

This sequence joins TRBV9 and TRBJ1-2; 9 bases match TRBD1. Germline loops: CDR1 SGDLS, CDR2 YYNGEE. Trimming at V came to 4 bases and at J to 8 bases, leaving 12 bases not matched to a gene. The CDR3 has 15 amino acids. The CDR3: CASSPHTGQGKGYTF. The CDR3 DNA follows: TGTGCCAGCAGCCCTCACACCGGACAGGGGAAAGGCTACACCTTC. Full variable domain (outside the CDR3, taken from reference TRBV9 and TRBJ1-2): DSGVTQTPKHLITATGQRVTLRCSPRSGDLSVYWYQQSLDQGLQFLIQYYNGEERAKGNILERFSAQQFPDLHSELNLSSLELGDSALYFCASSPHTGQGKGYTFGSGTRLTVV.

The V gene is TRBV27, the J gene TRBJ2-7, with TRBD1 as a possible D gene (5 bases). The CDR3 has 11 amino acids. Trimming cost V 4 bases and J 4 bases, with 5 bases left between them. Germline V gene lookup returns CDR1 MNHEY and CDR2 SMNVEV (reference sequence). CDR3 sequence (DNA): TGTGCCAGCAGTTCAGGGTACGAGCAGTACTTC. As protein: CASSSGYEQYF.

V and J are TRBV30 and TRBJ1-2, with D possibly being TRBD1 (5 bases). The CDR3 has 15 amino acids. Trimming took 0 bases from V and 4 from J, leaving 15 bases between them. Germline V gene lookup returns CDR1 GTSNPN and CDR2 SVGIG (reference sequence). As DNA, the CDR3 is TGTGCCTGGAGTGTCGGGGGATTATCTGTCTATGGCTACACCTTC. Amino acids: CAWSVGGLSVYGYTF.

The V call is TRBV5-4, the J call TRBJ1-4, with D possibly being TRBD1 (6 bases). The CDR3 extends over 13 amino acids. V was pared by 2 bases and J by 10 bases, with 12 bases between. Germline values: CDR1 SGHNT, CDR2 YYREEE (reference sequence). The CDR3 reads CASSFTGLGKLFF. CDR3 nucleotide sequence: TGTGCCAGCAGCTTCACAGGGTTGGGAAAACTGTTTTTT.

This clone was seen a handful of times. The chain links TRBV5-6 to TRBJ1-2; D uncertain. This CDR3 is built from 13 residues. Germline assignment: CDR1 SGHDT and CDR2 YYEEEE. V lost 1 base to trimming and J lost 8 bases, with 12 bases between them. Here the CDR3 DNA reads TGTGCCAGCAGCTTGCCGGGTTCCGGCGGCTACACCTTC. This sequence encodes CASSLPGSGGYTF.

DNA of the CDR3: TGTGCCTGGAGCGCGGGGGGACCCCTCCACTTT. Protein: CAWSAGGPLHF. The chain couples TRBV30 to TRBJ1-6, with D tentatively TRBD1 (5 bases). CDR3 length: 11 amino acids. The V end was cut by 3 bases, the J end by 12 bases, with 9 bases between. CDR1 and CDR2 (germline): GTSNPN, SVGIG (reference sequence).

The chain uses TRBV5-8 and TRBJ2-1; perhaps TRBD2 as D (5 bases). The germline V gene has CDR1 SGHTS and CDR2 YDEGEE. This CDR3 is built from 15 residues. V was trimmed by 2 bases and J by 9 bases, leaving 18 bases between them. The CDR3 DNA sequence: TGTGCCAGCAGCTTTTTGCCTCGGGGAGCCGGTGAGCAGTTCTTC. It codes for CASSFLPRGAGEQFF.

The chain combines TRBV2 with TRBJ2-1; 11 bases are shared with TRBD2. The CDR3 is 14 residues long. The germline V gene has CDR1 SNHLY and CDR2 FYNNEI. With V trimmed by 4 bases and J by 7 bases, 3 bases remained unmatched. The CDR3 is CASSGLAGRNEQFF. The CDR3 region has the DNA TGTGCCAGCAGTGGACTAGCGGGGAGGAATGAGCAGTTCTTC.